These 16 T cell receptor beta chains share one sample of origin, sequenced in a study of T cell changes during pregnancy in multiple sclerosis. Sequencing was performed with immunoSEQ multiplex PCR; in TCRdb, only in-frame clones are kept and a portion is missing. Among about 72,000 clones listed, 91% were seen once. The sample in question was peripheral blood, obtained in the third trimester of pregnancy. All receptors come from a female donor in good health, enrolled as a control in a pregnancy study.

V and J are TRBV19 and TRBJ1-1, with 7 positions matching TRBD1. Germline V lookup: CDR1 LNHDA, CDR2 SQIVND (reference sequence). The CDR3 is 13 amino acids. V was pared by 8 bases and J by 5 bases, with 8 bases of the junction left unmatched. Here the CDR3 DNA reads TGTGCCAGTTACGACAGGGACGGGACTGAAGCTTTCTTT. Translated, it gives CASYDRDGTEAFF.

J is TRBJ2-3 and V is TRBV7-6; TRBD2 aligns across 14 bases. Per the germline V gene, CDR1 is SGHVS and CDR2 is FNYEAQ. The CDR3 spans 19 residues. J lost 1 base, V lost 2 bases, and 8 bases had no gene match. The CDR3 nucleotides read TGTGCCAGCAGCTTAATGGGTCCGGGACTAGCGGGGGGCACAGATACGCAGTATTTT. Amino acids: CASSLMGPGLAGGTDTQYF.

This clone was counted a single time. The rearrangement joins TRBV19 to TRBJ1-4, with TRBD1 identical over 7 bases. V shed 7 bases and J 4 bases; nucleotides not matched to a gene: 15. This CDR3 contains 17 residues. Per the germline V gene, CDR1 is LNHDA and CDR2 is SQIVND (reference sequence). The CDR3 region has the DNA TGTGCCAGTAAGGACAGGTTCCGGCGCGATAGTAATGAAAAACTGTTTTTT. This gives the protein CASKDRFRRDSNEKLFF.

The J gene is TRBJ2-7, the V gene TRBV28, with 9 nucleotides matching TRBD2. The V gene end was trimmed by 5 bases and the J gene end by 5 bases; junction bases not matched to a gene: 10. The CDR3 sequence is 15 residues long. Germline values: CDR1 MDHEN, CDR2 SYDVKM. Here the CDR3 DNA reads TGTGCCAGCAGTGGCCCGGGGACTAGCATCCACGAGCAGTACTTC. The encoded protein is CASSGPGTSIHEQYF.

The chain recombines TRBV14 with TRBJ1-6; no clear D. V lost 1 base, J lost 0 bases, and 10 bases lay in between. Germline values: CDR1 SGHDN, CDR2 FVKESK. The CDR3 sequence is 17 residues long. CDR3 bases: TGTGCCAGCAGCCAAGGGGAGCGAAACTCCTATAATTCACCCCTCCACTTT. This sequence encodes CASSQGERNSYNSPLHF.

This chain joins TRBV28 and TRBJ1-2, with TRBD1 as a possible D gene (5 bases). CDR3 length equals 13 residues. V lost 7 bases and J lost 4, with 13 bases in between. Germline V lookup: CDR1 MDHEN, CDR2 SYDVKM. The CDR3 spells CASIAGYGYGYTF. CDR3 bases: TGTGCCAGCATCGCAGGGTACGGCTATGGCTACACCTTC.

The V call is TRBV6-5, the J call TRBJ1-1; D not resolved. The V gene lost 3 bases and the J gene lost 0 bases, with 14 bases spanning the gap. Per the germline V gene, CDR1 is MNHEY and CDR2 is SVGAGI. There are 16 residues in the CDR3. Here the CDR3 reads CASSYRGGSMNTEAFF. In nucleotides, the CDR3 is TGTGCCAGCAGTTATAGAGGAGGGTCCATGAACACTGAAGCTTTCTTT.

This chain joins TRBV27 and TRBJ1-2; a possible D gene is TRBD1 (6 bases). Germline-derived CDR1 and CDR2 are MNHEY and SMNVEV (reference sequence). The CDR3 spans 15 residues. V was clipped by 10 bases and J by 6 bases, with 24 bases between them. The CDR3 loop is CATYSLGQIFDGYTF. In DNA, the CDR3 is TGTGCCACCTATTCTCTTGGACAGATTTTCGATGGCTACACCTTC.

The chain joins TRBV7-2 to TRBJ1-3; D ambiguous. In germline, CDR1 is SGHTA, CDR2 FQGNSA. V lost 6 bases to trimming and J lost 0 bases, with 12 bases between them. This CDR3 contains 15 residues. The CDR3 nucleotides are TGTGCCAGCAGTTTCAACGCAGACTCTGGAAACACCATATATTTT. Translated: CASSFNADSGNTIYF.

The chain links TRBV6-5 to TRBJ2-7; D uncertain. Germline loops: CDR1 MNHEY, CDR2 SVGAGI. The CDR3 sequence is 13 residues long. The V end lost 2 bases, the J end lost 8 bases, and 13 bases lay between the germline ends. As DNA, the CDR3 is TGTGCCAGCAGTTACGACGAGGTTTCGCAGCAGTACTTC. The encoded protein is CASSYDEVSQQYF.

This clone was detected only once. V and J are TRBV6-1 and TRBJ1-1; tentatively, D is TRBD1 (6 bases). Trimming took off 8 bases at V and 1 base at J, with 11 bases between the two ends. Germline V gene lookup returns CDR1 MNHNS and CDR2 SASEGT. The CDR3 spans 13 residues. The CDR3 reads CASRRGTNTEAFF. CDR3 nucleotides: TGTGCCAGCCGAAGGGGGACGAACACTGAAGCTTTCTTT.

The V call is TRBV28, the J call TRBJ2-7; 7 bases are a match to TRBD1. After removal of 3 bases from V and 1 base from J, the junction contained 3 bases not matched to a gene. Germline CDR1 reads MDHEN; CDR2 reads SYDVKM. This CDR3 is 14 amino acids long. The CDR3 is CASSFYRGSYEQYF. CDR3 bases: TGTGCCAGCAGTTTCTACAGGGGATCCTACGAGCAGTACTTC. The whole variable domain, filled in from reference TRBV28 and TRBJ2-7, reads DVKVTQSSRYLVKRTGEKVFLECVQDMDHENMFWYRQDPGLGLRLIYFSYDVKMKEKGDIPEGYSVSREKKERFSLILESASTNQTSMYLCASSFYRGSYEQYFGPGTRLTVT.

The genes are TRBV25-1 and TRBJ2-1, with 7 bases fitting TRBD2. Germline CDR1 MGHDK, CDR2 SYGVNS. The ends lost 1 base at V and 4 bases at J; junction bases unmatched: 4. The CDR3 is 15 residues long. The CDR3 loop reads CASSEWGSGYNEQFF. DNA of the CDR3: TGTGCCAGCAGTGAATGGGGTAGCGGGTACAATGAGCAGTTCTTC.

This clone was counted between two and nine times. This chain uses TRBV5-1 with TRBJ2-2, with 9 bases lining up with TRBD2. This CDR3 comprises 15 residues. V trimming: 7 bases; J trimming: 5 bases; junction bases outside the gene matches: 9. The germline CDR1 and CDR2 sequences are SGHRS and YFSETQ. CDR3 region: CASSGGRDATGELFF. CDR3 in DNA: TGCGCCAGCTCGGGCGGGAGGGATGCGACCGGGGAGCTGTTTTTT.

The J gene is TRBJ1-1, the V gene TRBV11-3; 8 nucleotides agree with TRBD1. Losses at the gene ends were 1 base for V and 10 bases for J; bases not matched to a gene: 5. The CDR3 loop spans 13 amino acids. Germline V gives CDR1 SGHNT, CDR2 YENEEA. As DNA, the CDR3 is TGTGCCAGCAGCTTAGTCGCAGGGGGCCCAGCTTTCTTT. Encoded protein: CASSLVAGGPAFF.

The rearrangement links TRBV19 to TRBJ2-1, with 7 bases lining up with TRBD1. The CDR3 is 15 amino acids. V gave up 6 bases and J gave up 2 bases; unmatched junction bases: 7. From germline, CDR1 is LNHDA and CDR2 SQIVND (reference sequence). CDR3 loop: CASRDQGQAYNEQFF. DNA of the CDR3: TGTGCCAGTAGGGATCAAGGACAGGCCTACAATGAGCAGTTCTTC.